This T cell receptor (beta chain) originates from a study of identical twins. Study-level points and caveats: Twins shared out-of-frame alpha sequences with excess low generation probability.

A single record per CDR3 protein comes from TCRdb applying MiXCR to the 5' RACE reads. Here the sample spans around 490,000 distinct CDR3 sequences, approximately 20% being singletons. The CDR3 has 15 amino acids. The V and J ends lost 11 bases and 0 bases respectively, with 16 bases between them. Of note for this clonotype: Its specificity is unknown.

These sequences were also reported in another study, on yellow fever vaccine responses in identical twins.

The TCR originated in a woman between 18 and 29 years old in good health. The sequenced sample was CD4+ T cells sorted from blood. The rearrangement uses TRBV12-3 or TRBV12-4 and TRBJ2-2, with D perhaps given as TRBD1 or TRBD2 (5 bases each). Here the CDR3 reads CASRGDAANTGELFF. The CDR3 DNA reads TGTGCCTCCAGAGGGGACGCCGCGAACACCGGGGAGCTGTTTTTT.